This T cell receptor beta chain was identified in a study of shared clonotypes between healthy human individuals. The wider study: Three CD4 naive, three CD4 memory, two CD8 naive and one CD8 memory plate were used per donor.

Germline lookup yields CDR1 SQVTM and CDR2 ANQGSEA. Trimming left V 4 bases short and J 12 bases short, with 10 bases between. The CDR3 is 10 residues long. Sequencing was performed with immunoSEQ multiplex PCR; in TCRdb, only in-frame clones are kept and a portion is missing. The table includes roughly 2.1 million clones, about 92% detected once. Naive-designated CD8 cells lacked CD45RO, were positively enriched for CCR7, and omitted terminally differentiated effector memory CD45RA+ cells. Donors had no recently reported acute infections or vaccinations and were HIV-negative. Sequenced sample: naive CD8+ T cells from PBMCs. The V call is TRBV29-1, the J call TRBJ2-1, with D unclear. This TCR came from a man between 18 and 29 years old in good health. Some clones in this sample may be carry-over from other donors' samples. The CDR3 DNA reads TGCAGCGTTGTAATAGGGTCGCAGTTCTTC. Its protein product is CSVVIGSQFF.